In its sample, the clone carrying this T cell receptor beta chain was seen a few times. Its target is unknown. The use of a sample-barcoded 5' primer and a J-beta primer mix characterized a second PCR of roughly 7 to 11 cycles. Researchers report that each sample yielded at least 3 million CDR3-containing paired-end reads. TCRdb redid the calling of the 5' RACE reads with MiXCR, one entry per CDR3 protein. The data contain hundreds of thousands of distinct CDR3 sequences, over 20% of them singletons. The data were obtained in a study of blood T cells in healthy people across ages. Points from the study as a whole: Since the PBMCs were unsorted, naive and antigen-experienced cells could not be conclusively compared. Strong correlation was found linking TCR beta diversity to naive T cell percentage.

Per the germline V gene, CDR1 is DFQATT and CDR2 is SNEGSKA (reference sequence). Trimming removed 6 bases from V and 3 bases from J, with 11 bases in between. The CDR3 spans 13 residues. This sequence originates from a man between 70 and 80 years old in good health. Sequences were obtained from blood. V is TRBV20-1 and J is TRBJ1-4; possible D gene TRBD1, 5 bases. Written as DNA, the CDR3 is TGCAGTGCCGCTTCGGGGGCTAATGAAAAACTGTTTTTT. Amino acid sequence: CSAASGANEKLFF.